These 17 T cell receptor beta chains share one sample of origin, sequenced in a study of regulatory T cells in long-lasting Graves disease. Regarding time point: newly diagnosed GD, antithyroid drugs for less than 3 months. PBMC RNA was the source of the TCR library. In building TCR beta libraries, iRepertoire HTBI primers were used together with Arm-PCR of CDR3 regions. Via MiXCR, TCRdb re-called the multiplex PCR reads, giving one row per CDR3 protein. The sample yields 360,000 or so distinct CDR3 sequences, roughly 17% seen once. The data were also submitted as part of a second study, on T cells in Graves' hyperthyroidism and ophthalmopathy.

The source material was peripheral blood mononuclear cells (PBMCs), sampled at new diagnosis, from a patient treated with antithyroid drugs. The receptors were sampled from a man between 40 and 49 years old with Graves disease.

This clonotype was observed a handful of times. A read error is possible here, since a much larger clone lies one base away. This chain connects TRBV28 to TRBJ1-5; maybe TRBD1 (5 bases). Germline V CDR1 and CDR2: MDHEN, SYDVKM. The CDR3 sequence is 19 residues long. The CDR3 spells CASSLSPGLGSLGDQPRHF. CDR3 DNA: TGTGCCAGCAGTTTATCCCCTGGTTTGGGCAGTTTAGGGGATCAGCCCCGGCATTTT.

At least ten counts were recorded for this clonotype. V and J are TRBV7-9 and TRBJ2-7, with a tentative D call TRBD1 (5 bases). V dropped 5 bases and J dropped 5 bases, with 25 bases sitting between them. Looked up from germline, CDR1 is SEHNR and CDR2 is FQNEAQ (reference sequence). The CDR3 runs to 17 residues. CDR3 residues: CASSPWISSQGRDEQYF. CDR3 DNA: TGTGCCAGCAGCCCTTGGATCAGTTCGCAGGGCAGGGACGAGCAGTACTTC.

V usage is TRBV28 and J usage is TRBJ2-2; D assignment may be TRBD1 or TRBD2 (6 bases each). Trimming removed 10 bases from V and 2 bases from J, with 23 bases in between. CDR1 is MDHEN, CDR2 SYDVKM, per germline. The length of the CDR3 is 17 residues. As DNA, the CDR3 is TGTGCCACTAACCACCTAGGGGGGTTGGGTAACACCGGGGAGCTGTTTTTT. Translation gives CATNHLGGLGNTGELFF.

In this sample, this clonotype turned up many times. This chain joins TRBV11-3 and TRBJ1-2; D is ambiguous. Germline V lookup: CDR1 SGHNT, CDR2 YENEEA. This CDR3 spans 16 amino acids. Trimming removed 4 bases from V and 1 base from J, with 16 bases in between. The CDR3 sequence: CASSSTHALNNYGYTF. As DNA, the CDR3 is TGTGCCAGCAGCTCGACCCATGCACTAAATAACTATGGCTACACCTTC.

This clonotype was detected a few times. The chain couples TRBV4-2 to TRBJ2-2, with 13 positions matching TRBD2. CDR3 length: 17 amino acids. From germline, CDR1 is LGHNA and CDR2 YNFKEQ. Trimming at V came to 4 bases and at J to 6 bases, leaving 8 bases not matched to a gene. The CDR3 is CASSPRTSGGASGELFF. The CDR3 bases are TGTGCCAGCAGCCCGCGAACTAGCGGGGGGGCGTCCGGGGAGCTGTTTTTT.

This clonotype occurred many times. J is TRBJ2-5 and V is TRBV28, with D possibly being TRBD2 (5 bases). This CDR3 region has 15 residues. The V end lost 6 bases, the J end lost 9 bases, and 23 bases lay between the germline ends. Germline lookup yields CDR1 MDHEN and CDR2 SYDVKM. The CDR3 DNA reads as TGTGCCAGCAGGGAGGTCAGGACTCTATTTGGGGCCCAGTACTTC. Translation: CASREVRTLFGAQYF.

This clonotype has ten or more counts. This sequence joins TRBV19 and TRBJ1-3; 9 positions agree with TRBD1. V dropped 7 bases and J dropped 7; count of bases not matched to a gene: 14. The CDR3 consists of 16 residues. From germline, CDR1 is LNHDA and CDR2 SQIVND (reference sequence). This chain's CDR3 is CASTSRTGARWNTIYF. The CDR3 nucleotides read TGTGCCAGTACCTCCAGGACAGGGGCCAGGTGGAACACCATATATTTT.

This clonotype occurred many times. The chain couples TRBV10-3 to TRBJ1-6, with D unclear. CDR3 size: 13 residues. From germline, CDR1 is ENHRY and CDR2 SYGVKD. V was shortened by 6 bases and J by 8 bases, with 11 bases between the two germline ends. The CDR3 region is CAIRDWTHSPLHF. The CDR3 DNA is TGTGCCATCAGAGACTGGACGCATTCACCCCTCCACTTT.

This clonotype has more than one count but fewer than ten. The CDR3 spells CASSFRDRGEKLFF. Here the CDR3 DNA reads TGTGCCAGCAGTTTCAGGGACAGGGGTGAAAAACTGTTTTTT. V and J are TRBV12-3 or TRBV12-4 and TRBJ1-4; 10 bases align to TRBD1. V shed 3 bases and J 7 bases; nucleotides not matched to a gene: 2. CDR3 length: 14 amino acids.

The sample holds many counts of this clonotype. V and J are TRBV10-3 and TRBJ2-5, with D hard to call. V lost 2 bases to trimming and J lost 5 bases, with 9 bases between them. This CDR3 is built from 13 residues. Germline CDR1 reads ENHRY; CDR2 reads SYGVKD. The CDR3 sequence: CAISEPIPETQYF. CDR3 sequence (DNA): TGTGCCATCAGTGAGCCGATCCCGGAGACCCAGTACTTC.

This clonotype came up a few times. The chain links TRBV6-1 to TRBJ1-6; D uncertain. The ends were cut back, 5 bases at V and 9 bases at J, with 11 bases in the middle. This CDR3 region has 13 residues. Germline values: CDR1 MNHNS, CDR2 SASEGT. CDR3 nucleotide sequence: TGTGCCAGCAGTAATGCCGTTTTTTCACCCCTCCACTTT. Its translation: CASSNAVFSPLHF.

The chain carries TRBV18 and TRBJ2-3, with 8 bases identical to TRBD2. Trimming cost V 3 bases and J 5 bases; bases outside gene matches: 10. The germline V gene has CDR1 KGHSH and CDR2 LQKENI. The CDR3 extends over 16 amino acids. The CDR3 sequence is CASSPSVGGAKDTQYF. The CDR3 DNA follows: TGTGCCAGCTCACCTTCTGTCGGGGGGGCGAAAGATACGCAGTATTTT. Full variable domain (missing parts from reference TRBV18 and TRBJ2-3): NAGVMQNPRHLVRRRGQEARLRCSPMKGHSHVYWYRQLPEEGLKFMVYLQKENIIDESGMPKERFSAEFPKEGPSILRIQQVVRGDSAAYFCASSPSVGGAKDTQYFGPGTRLTVL.

This clonotype has more than one count but fewer than ten. This chain links TRBV7-2 with TRBJ1-3; D call uncertain. This CDR3 comprises 15 residues. In germline, CDR1 is SGHTA, CDR2 FQGNSA. Trimming cost V 5 bases and J 0 bases, with 11 bases left between them. The CDR3 region has the DNA TGTGCCAGCAGCGTACTGTGGGCCTCTGGAAACACCATATATTTT. Translation gives CASSVLWASGNTIYF.

The J gene is TRBJ1-5, the V gene TRBV7-2, with D possibly being TRBD1 (6 bases). The germline V gene has CDR1 SGHTA and CDR2 FQGNSA. This CDR3 has 14 residues. The ends were cut back, 1 base at V and 3 bases at J, with 7 bases in the middle. In DNA, the CDR3 is TGTGCCAGCAGCTTAGGGGACATCAATCAGCCCCAGCATTTT. This translates into CASSLGDINQPQHF. The variable domain in full, with the rest retrieved from reference TRBV7-2 and TRBJ1-5, is GAGVSQSPSNKVTEKGKDVELRCDPISGHTALYWYRQSLGQGLEFLIYFQGNSAPDKSGLPSDRFSAERTGGSVSTLTIQRTQQEDSAVYLCASSLGDINQPQHFGDGTRLSIL.

This clonotype was recorded at least ten times. This chain uses TRBV7-3 with TRBJ2-3; 12 nucleotides agree with TRBD2. Trimming took 5 bases from V and 7 from J; bases not matched to a gene: 7. The germline V gene encodes CDR1 SGHTA and CDR2 FQGTGA. This CDR3 spans 15 amino acids. The CDR3 sequence: CASSETSGGPYTQYF. The CDR3 DNA is TGTGCCAGCAGCGAGACTAGCGGGGGACCATATACGCAGTATTTT.

The chain joins TRBV27 to TRBJ2-7; a weak D match, TRBD1 (6 bases). Germline V gives CDR1 MNHEY, CDR2 SMNVEV (reference sequence). The CDR3 totals 16 residues. V was cut by 6 bases and J by 2 bases, with 20 bases left in between. CDR3 sequence reads: CASRLSPGQPPYEQYF. CDR3 in DNA: TGTGCCAGCAGACTATCACCGGGACAACCGCCCTACGAGCAGTACTTC.

This clonotype appeared many times. The chain employs TRBV28 and TRBJ1-5, with D perhaps matching TRBD1 (6 bases). The CDR3 covers 14 residues. Per the germline V gene, CDR1 is MDHEN and CDR2 is SYDVKM. Trimming pared 8 bases from V and 4 bases from J, leaving 15 bases between. The CDR3 reads CASRGQFGNQPQHF. CDR3 in DNA: TGTGCCAGCCGCGGACAGTTTGGGAATCAGCCCCAGCATTTT. Supplemented by reference TRBV28 and TRBJ1-5, the full variable domain reads DVKVTQSSRYLVKRTGEKVFLECVQDMDHENMFWYRQDPGLGLRLIYFSYDVKMKEKGDIPEGYSVSREKKERFSLILESASTNQTSMYLCASRGQFGNQPQHFGDGTRLSIL.